This T cell receptor (beta chain) was identified in a study of blood T cell repertoires in COVID-19. As for the study in general: Researchers got acute and convalescent COVID-19 samples from the United States, Italy and Spain.

Produced via immunoSEQ multiplex PCR; TCRdb's table is partial and in-frame only. Counted here are more than 130,000 clones, approximately 87% occurring once; the ten biggest clones make up about 4.3%. This TCR was recovered from a woman between 40 and 55 years old with acute or convalescent COVID-19. The sequenced material came from peripheral blood.

CDR3 coding DNA: TGTGCCAGCAGCGATAGGCGGTCCAATGAAAAACTGTTTTTT. Protein product: CASSDRRSNEKLFF. The chain recombines TRBV27 with TRBJ1-4; D not resolved. Trimming removed 6 bases at V and 5 bases at J, with 13 bases between. CDR1 MNHEY and CDR2 SMNVEV come from the germline V gene (reference sequence). The CDR3 contains 14 residues.